These T cell receptor beta chains were read from a single sample in a study of beta chain features in type 1 diabetes. Sequenced by immunoSEQ multiplex PCR; TCRdb stores in-frame clones only, minus some. The profile shows 200,000 to 300,000 clones, about 11% of them singletons. Sequenced input: naive CD4+ T cells from blood. These receptors all come from a man aged 25-45 years with type 1 diabetes. The CDR3 runs from the conserved cysteine through the conserved F or W. Fields, in order: V gene, CDR3 length, J gene, CDR3 protein.

V gene: TRBV5-4; CDR3 length: 16; J gene: TRBJ2-2; CDR3 protein: CASSLGSGGDAGELFF
V gene: TRBV2; CDR3 length: 14; J gene: TRBJ2-7; CDR3 protein: CASRIAGGPSVQYF
V gene: TRBV28; CDR3 length: 14; J gene: TRBJ2-7; CDR3 protein: CASRGGQGWNEQYF
V gene: TRBV6-5; CDR3 length: 15; J gene: TRBJ2-5; CDR3 protein: CASSRGLAGVETQYF
V gene: TRBV19; CDR3 length: 13; J gene: TRBJ2-1; CDR3 protein: CASSIQGSDEQFF
V gene: TRBV12-5; CDR3 length: 13; J gene: TRBJ1-2; CDR3 protein: CASGDSFGYGYTF
V gene: TRBV29-1; CDR3 length: 13; J gene: TRBJ1-1; CDR3 protein: CSVGTGLGTEAFF
V gene: TRBV5-1; CDR3 length: 14; J gene: TRBJ2-2; CDR3 protein: CASSFPTNTGELFF
V gene: TRBV5-1; CDR3 length: 14; J gene: TRBJ1-2; CDR3 protein: CASSRNRGDYGYTF
V gene: TRBV5-1; CDR3 length: 17; J gene: TRBJ2-5; CDR3 protein: CASSLQGLAGGRETQYF
V gene: TRBV5-1; CDR3 length: 16; J gene: TRBJ1-2; CDR3 protein: CASSFFGAGTGVGYTF
V gene: TRBV28; CDR3 length: 13; J gene: TRBJ2-5; CDR3 protein: CASSRAAPGAQYF
V gene: TRBV9; CDR3 length: 15; J gene: TRBJ2-5; CDR3 protein: CASSVGRAYQETQYF
V gene: TRBV27; CDR3 length: 15; J gene: TRBJ2-1; CDR3 protein: CASSPSDRGRHEQFF
V gene: TRBV9; CDR3 length: 15; J gene: TRBJ1-3; CDR3 protein: CASNGGVISGNTIYF
V gene: TRBV5-1; CDR3 length: 13; J gene: TRBJ2-2; CDR3 protein: CASSSTAGGELFF
V gene: TRBV7-8; CDR3 length: 14; J gene: TRBJ2-3; CDR3 protein: CASSAGGSTDTQYF
V gene: TRBV7-9; CDR3 length: 14; J gene: TRBJ1-1; CDR3 protein: CASSFGHMNTEAFF
V gene: TRBV28; CDR3 length: 15; J gene: TRBJ2-7; CDR3 protein: CASSDPGTGVYEQYF
V gene: TRBV28; CDR3 length: 16; J gene: TRBJ2-2; CDR3 protein: CASSQRQGASTGELFF
V gene: TRBV29-1; CDR3 length: 14; J gene: TRBJ1-1; CDR3 protein: CSVERGGASGEAFF
V gene: TRBV6-5; CDR3 length: 14; J gene: TRBJ2-1; CDR3 protein: CASSYDYSYNEQFF
V gene: TRBV7-9; CDR3 length: 14; J gene: TRBJ1-5; CDR3 protein: CASSRGGPTQPQHF
V gene: TRBV4-1; CDR3 length: 15; J gene: TRBJ2-1; CDR3 protein: CASSPRVAGGNEQFF
V gene: TRBV30; CDR3 length: 11; J gene: TRBJ2-5; CDR3 protein: CAWSLSETQYF
V gene: TRBV2; CDR3 length: 13; J gene: TRBJ1-2; CDR3 protein: CASRGQVNYGYTF
V gene: TRBV21-1; CDR3 length: 14; J gene: TRBJ2-1; CDR3 protein: CASSNEQPFGEQFF
V gene: TRBV2; CDR3 length: 14; J gene: TRBJ1-6; CDR3 protein: CASSETGGVSPLHF
V gene: TRBV15; CDR3 length: 16; J gene: TRBJ2-3; CDR3 protein: CATSRRAGASTDTQYF
V gene: TRBV9; CDR3 length: 16; J gene: TRBJ2-3; CDR3 protein: CASSRPIGGYTDTQYF
V gene: TRBV28; CDR3 length: 15; J gene: TRBJ2-1; CDR3 protein: CASSFPSGGANEQFF
V gene: TRBV5-4; CDR3 length: 15; J gene: TRBJ1-6; CDR3 protein: CASSWWGGGESPLHF
V gene: TRBV9; CDR3 length: 16; J gene: TRBJ2-2; CDR3 protein: CASSVVGAPNTGELFF
V gene: TRBV15; CDR3 length: 12; J gene: TRBJ2-1; CDR3 protein: CATSPPLREQFF
V gene: TRBV11-2; CDR3 length: 15; J gene: TRBJ2-7; CDR3 protein: CASSFTAGAEGEQYF
V gene: TRBV27; CDR3 length: 14; J gene: TRBJ1-1; CDR3 protein: CASSLTGRNTEAFF
V gene: TRBV5-4; CDR3 length: 14; J gene: TRBJ2-3; CDR3 protein: CASSSDYSTDTQYF
V gene: TRBV9; CDR3 length: 18; J gene: TRBJ2-5; CDR3 protein: CASSVATGGDRSQETQYF
V gene: TRBV5-1; CDR3 length: 13; J gene: TRBJ2-6; CDR3 protein: CASSPGGANVLTF
V gene: TRBV30; CDR3 length: 17; J gene: TRBJ1-5; CDR3 protein: CAWSRDRGPPWDQPQHF
V gene: TRBV18; CDR3 length: 15; J gene: TRBJ2-2; CDR3 protein: CASSSSEGGTGELFF
V gene: TRBV13; CDR3 length: 14; J gene: TRBJ2-5; CDR3 protein: CASSRRPGFETQYF
V gene: TRBV5-1; CDR3 length: 15; J gene: TRBJ2-3; CDR3 protein: CASSFGGANTDTQYF
V gene: TRBV5-4; CDR3 length: 11; J gene: TRBJ2-3; CDR3 protein: CASRSVDTQYF
V gene: TRBV18; CDR3 length: 14; J gene: TRBJ2-5; CDR3 protein: CASSPSGVQETQYF
V gene: TRBV2; CDR3 length: 18; J gene: TRBJ2-7; CDR3 protein: CASSVSALAGGRTYEQYF
V gene: TRBV28; CDR3 length: 15; J gene: TRBJ2-7; CDR3 protein: CASSSTSGGSYEQYF
V gene: TRBV7-3; CDR3 length: 14; J gene: TRBJ1-2; CDR3 protein: CASSPNGGSRGYTF